This T cell receptor (beta chain) derives from a study of vaccination and CD4 T cells after COVID-19. Study context: At a median approximately 71 days (range 14 to 241) after dose two, post-vaccine samples were obtained.

Concerning this clonotype itself: Its antigen remains unknown.

This sample's treatment: roughly ten-day PBMC culture with coronavirus spike peptide pools or control peptides (ViraFEST assay). There were positive PCR dates ranging from March to December 2020, all predating US Alpha, Beta and Delta variants. Germline CDR1 and CDR2: SGHTA and FQGTGA. V lost 3 bases, J lost 4 bases, and 12 bases lay in between. The CDR3 loop spans 14 amino acids. Once obtained from cultured CD4+ T cells, the DNA was sequenced using the Oncomine TCR Beta short-read assay. Using the QIAamp micro DNA kit, genomic DNA was extracted from the CD4+ T cells that had been cultured. TCRdb re-called the PCR reads through MiXCR, storing one row per CDR3 protein. This table has under 20,000 distinct CDR3 sequences, about two fifths appearing once.

The clonotype comes from a human donor with COVID-19. The rearrangement joins TRBV7-3 to TRBJ1-1; tentatively, D is TRBD1 (5 bases). The sample taken for sequencing was cultured CD4+ T cells from blood. The CDR3 DNA follows: TGTGCCAGCAGCTTGTCCCAGGGCTCCACTGAAGCTTTCTTT. Amino acids: CASSLSQGSTEAFF.